What follows describes a single TCR beta chain. This sample is drawn from a study of blood T cell repertoires in COVID-19. Per the authors' pipeline: Quantification of nucleated cells was approximated via reference gene primer amplification. TCRdb's table, derived via immunoSEQ multiplex PCR, lists solely in-frame clones and lacks some. That table gives V, J and clone size, and the DNA gave D and trimming. This sample has about 390,000 clones, with over 75% found just once. V dropped 2 bases and J dropped 3 bases, with 10 bases sitting between them. This CDR3 is 14 amino acids long. Germline V gene data show CDR1 as MGHRA and CDR2 as YSYEKL.

Sequenced material: peripheral blood. The sequence was obtained from a woman between 55 and 75 years old with COVID-19, enrolled during active disease. The chain carries TRBV4-1 and TRBJ2-5; weak D call: TRBD2 (7 bases). CDR3 in DNA: TGCGCCAGCAGCCAAAGGGGGGGAAAAGAGACCCAGTACTTC. It codes for CASSQRGGKETQYF.